Presented here are 13 T cell receptor beta chains from one specimen sequenced in a study of response to subunit inactivated influenza vaccine. TCRdb ran MiXCR on the RT-PCR reads and lists one entry per CDR3 protein. The sample holds under 950,000 distinct CDR3 sequences, 21% seen once. The material sequenced was PBMCs from blood, taken 4 to 6 days after vaccination. These TCRs come from a man between 50 and 59 years old who received an inactivated influenza vaccine.

This sequence joins TRBV4-2 and TRBJ2-2, with D uncertain. The germline V gene has CDR1 LGHNA and CDR2 YNFKEQ. The CDR3 has 16 amino acids. Trimming took off 0 bases at V and 0 bases at J, with 8 bases between the two ends. The chain's CDR3 is CASSQDRGANTGELFF. As DNA, the CDR3 is TGTGCCAGCAGCCAAGACCGAGGCGCGAACACCGGGGAGCTGTTTTTT.

This clonotype was counted only a few times. The chain has TRBV15 and TRBJ2-1; 9 bases fit TRBD2. Germline V gene data show CDR1 as LNHNV and CDR2 as YYDKDF (reference sequence). The CDR3 sequence is 17 residues long. After removal of 0 bases from V and 2 bases from J, the junction contained 5 bases not matched to a gene. The CDR3 DNA reads TGTGCCACCAGCAGAGATCAGGGACTAGCAGCCTACAATGAGCAGTTCTTC. It specifies CATSRDQGLAAYNEQFF.

This clonotype was seen a handful of times. The rearrangement uses TRBV10-3 and TRBJ2-7; 9 bases are a match to TRBD1. Trimming took 8 bases from V and 2 from J; bases not matched to a gene: 4. This CDR3 contains 13 residues. Germline CDR1 is ENHRY and CDR2 is SYGVKD. CDR3 sequence: CAIGTGITYEQYF. In DNA, the CDR3 is TGTGCCATCGGGACAGGGATCACCTACGAGCAGTACTTC.

In this sample, this clonotype turned up a few times. The chain carries TRBV29-1 and TRBJ2-7; tentatively, D is TRBD2 (6 bases). CDR3 length: 11 residues. V lost 5 bases and J 9 bases, leaving 14 bases between the germline ends. Germline V gene data show CDR1 as SQVTM and CDR2 as ANQGSEA. CDR3 DNA sequence: TGCAGCGTTACCGGGGGTGGTTGGCAGTACTTC. Its translation is CSVTGGGWQYF.

The chain uses TRBV4-2 and TRBJ2-3, with 8 bases lining up with TRBD2. The J segment lost 2 bases and the V segment lost 5 bases, leaving 6 bases of the junction unmatched. CDR3 length: 15 residues. CDR1 is LGHNA, CDR2 YNFKEQ, per germline. The CDR3 DNA sequence: TGTGCCAGCAGCTCCCAGCGGGGGTCCACAGATACGCAGTATTTT. It codes for CASSSQRGSTDTQYF.

The CDR3 DNA reads as TGTGCCATCAGTGGGGGGACTAGCGGGAGGCGGGCCTACAATGAGCAGTTCTTC. This codes for CAISGGTSGRRAYNEQFF. The chain employs TRBV10-3 and TRBJ2-1; 15 bases agree with TRBD2. The CDR3 contains 18 residues. V shed 4 bases and J 2 bases; nucleotides not matched to a gene: 6. Germline V CDR1 and CDR2: ENHRY, SYGVKD.

The chain joins TRBV6-5 to TRBJ2-7; 13 nucleotides align to TRBD2. The junction had 11 bases not matched to a gene; V was cut back by 4 bases and J by 2 bases. CDR1 is MNHEY and CDR2 is SVGAGI in the germline V gene. The CDR3 is 18 amino acids. The CDR3 bases are TGTGCCAGCAGTTCAGGGACTAGCGGGACCCTAGCCGCCTACGAGCAGTACTTC. This gives the protein CASSSGTSGTLAAYEQYF.

This clonotype was observed a handful of times. The chain couples TRBV12-3 or TRBV12-4 to TRBJ1-3, with no clear D. V lost 3 bases, J lost 0 bases, and 9 bases lay in between. The CDR3 consists of 15 residues. Written as DNA, the CDR3 is TGTGCCAGCAGTTTGGCAGCCTTCTCTGGAAACACCATATATTTT. As protein: CASSLAAFSGNTIYF.

This clonotype has just a few counts. This rearrangement joins TRBV12-3 or TRBV12-4 to TRBJ2-7, with D tentatively TRBD2 (6 bases). Trimming stripped 5 bases from V and 7 bases from J, with 21 bases between. The CDR3 is 15 amino acids. The CDR3 region has the DNA TGTGCCAGCAGTCCATTCGGGCCTACTGGGAGGGAGCAGTACTTC. It translates to CASSPFGPTGREQYF.

This chain links TRBV25-1 with TRBJ2-4, with D hard to call. Germline-derived CDR1 and CDR2 are MGHDK and SYGVNS. The CDR3 is 15 amino acids. Trimming removed 4 bases at V and 3 bases at J, with 13 bases between. The CDR3 DNA follows: TGTGCCAGCAGTGGGCCGTGGCCAGACAAAAACATTCAGTACTTC. Residues: CASSGPWPDKNIQYF.

This clonotype came up a few times. This chain links TRBV20-1 with TRBJ1-2, with D possibly TRBD1 on 5 matching bases. Germline V gene sequence: CDR1 DFQATT, CDR2 SNEGSKA (reference sequence). The ends were cut back, 0 bases at V and 8 bases at J, with 13 bases in the middle. There are 13 residues in the CDR3. The CDR3 sequence: CSARDLGRDGYTF. CDR3 sequence (DNA): TGCAGTGCTAGAGATCTGGGCAGGGACGGCTACACCTTC.

The chain employs TRBV4-1 and TRBJ2-5, with D possibly being TRBD1 (5 bases). In germline, CDR1 is MGHRA, CDR2 YSYEKL. The CDR3 is 13 amino acids. The V gene lost 6 bases and the J gene lost 5 bases, with 13 bases spanning the gap. The CDR3 region has the DNA TGCGCCAGCAGTAAGCAGGGCGTGGAGACCCAGTACTTC. It encodes CASSKQGVETQYF.

The rearrangement links TRBV7-3 to TRBJ2-1, with 10 bases identical to TRBD1. The CDR3 contains 14 residues. Germline CDR1 SGHTA, CDR2 FQGTGA. V lost 5 bases to trimming and J lost 6 bases; unmatched junction nucleotides: 4. CDR3 nucleotide sequence: TGTGCCAGCAGCCGGACAGGGGGTCTCAATGAGCAGTTCTTC. Protein: CASSRTGGLNEQFF.